These T cell receptor beta chains were read from a single sample in a study of vaccination and CD4 T cells after COVID-19. No antigens are known for them. TCRdb reprocessed the PCR reads via MiXCR and lists one record per CDR3 protein. The profile shows about 15,000 distinct CDR3 sequences, around 72% of them singletons. Sample: CD4+ T cells from blood, cultured in vitro. These receptors originate from a human donor who had recovered from COVID-19. The CDR3 runs from the conserved cysteine through the conserved F or W. A D gene is named only where the DNA matches it firmly. Not all rows give a size; the values are once, few, many and, for expanded clones, a class.

j_call v_call d_call clone_size cdr3_nt cdr3_aa
TRBJ2-5 TRBV6-1 - few TGTGCCAGCAACCACCCGACCCCTTGTTGGGAGACCCAGTACTTC CASNHPTPCWETQYF
TRBJ2-5 TRBV7-2 - - TGTGCCAGCAGCCCCCCTGAGGCGCTCCAAGAGACCCAGTACTTC CASSPPEALQETQYF
TRBJ2-7 TRBV6-1 - - TGTGCCAGCAGTAAACCGGGACAGGGTCTATTCTCGGCGAAGAGGGGTAGCGGGAGCGTCGAGCGGTACTTC CASSKPGQGLFSAKRGSGSVERYF
TRBJ2-1 TRBV15 TRBD2 - TGTGCCACCAGCAAAAAGGGGACCTCGGGGACTAGCTGGGGGGTAGCAGAGTTCTTC CATSKKGTSGTSWGVAEFF
TRBJ2-3 TRBV27 TRBD2 - TGTGCCAGCAGTACCTCGGGACTAGCGGGAGCGACAGATACGCAGTATTTT CASSTSGLAGATDTQYF
TRBJ1-5 TRBV20-1 TRBD1 - TGCAGTGCTGGAGAGACAGGGGCCCTTTCTCGGCCCCAGCATTTT CSAGETGALSRPQHF
TRBJ1-1 TRBV7-2 TRBD1 - TGTGCCAGCAGCCCCCGACAGGGGTTGAACACTGAAGCTTTCTTT CASSPRQGLNTEAFF
TRBJ2-5 TRBV6-1 TRBD2 - TGTGCCGGGGGGGAAAGGAAAGAGACCCAGTACTTC CAGGERKETQYF
TRBJ2-2 TRBV7-2 TRBD2 few TGTGCCAGCAGCCTAGCGGGAGCGAACACCGGGGAGCTGTTTTTT CASSLAGANTGELFF
TRBJ1-5 TRBV18 - - TGTGCCAGCTCACAGGGGTCCGTCAGCAATCAGCCCCAGCATTTT CASSQGSVSNQPQHF
TRBJ2-7 TRBV27 TRBD2 - TGTGCCAGCAGGGGGGGACTAGCCTCCTACGAGCAGTACTTC CASRGGLASYEQYF
TRBJ1-2 TRBV20-1 - - TGCAGTGCTAGGGATCAGGGGTCCTCTAACTATGGCTACACCTTC CSARDQGSSNYGYTF
TRBJ1-5 TRBV20-1 - few TGCAGTGCCCAGTCGGATCTAAGCAATCAGCCCCAGCATTTT CSAQSDLSNQPQHF
TRBJ2-7 TRBV28 - - TGTGCCAGCATGGTCGGAAACTACGAGCAGTACTTC CASMVGNYEQYF
TRBJ2-6 TRBV7-2 - - TGTGCCAGCAGCCCCGTCCCCACTGGGGCCAACGTCCTGACTTTC CASSPVPTGANVLTF
TRBJ2-2 TRBV20-1 TRBD2 - TGCAGTGCTATAGCGGGAGCCTTCGGGGAGCTGTTTTTT CSAIAGAFGELFF
TRBJ2-3 TRBV4-1 - - TGCGCCAGCAGCCCAAGGGTAGCGAGACTTGACACAGATACGCAGTATTTT CASSPRVARLDTDTQYF
TRBJ2-1 TRBV2 - once TGTGCCAGCAGCGGCCCGGGACCGAACTACAATGAGCAGTTCTTC CASSGPGPNYNEQFF
TRBJ1-2 TRBV27 TRBD1 few TGTGCCAGCAGTCCCCCCAGGGGGAACTATGGCTACACCTTC CASSPPRGNYGYTF
TRBJ1-2 TRBV28 - - TGTGCCAGCAGTTTCGGGGGATCTCGCTATGGCTACACCTTC CASSFGGSRYGYTF
TRBJ2-7 TRBV20-1 - - TGCAGTGCTAGCGGGGTCCAGGGCCCCGGGCCCTACGAGCAGTACTTC CSASGVQGPGPYEQYF
TRBJ2-5 TRBV6-2/TRBV6-3 TRBD2 - TGTGCCAGCAGTTACTCGACTAGCGGGAGGGCCGGTTGGGAGACCCAGTACTTC CASSYSTSGRAGWETQYF
TRBJ1-2 TRBV28 - - TGTGCCAGCAGTTTACGGGGAAGAGGCTACACCTTC CASSLRGRGYTF
TRBJ2-7 TRBV4-1 TRBD1 - TGCGCCAGCAGCCACGCTCTCATGGTGGGACAGGGGAGCTACGAGCAGTACTTC CASSHALMVGQGSYEQYF
TRBJ1-2 TRBV6-1 TRBD1 - TGTGCCAGCAGTGAGACAGGGGGCTATGGCTACACCTTC CASSETGGYGYTF
TRBJ1-2 TRBV6-1 - - TGTGCCTCACGGACCGGCGACTATGGCTACACCTTC CASRTGDYGYTF
TRBJ1-5 TRBV19 - - TGTGCCAGTAGGTGGGTCCACAATCAGCCCCAGCATTTT CASRWVHNQPQHF
TRBJ2-5 TRBV6-1 - - TGTGCCAGCAGTGAAGCTTCCCTCCAAGAGACCCAGTACTTC CASSEASLQETQYF
TRBJ2-2 TRBV11-3 TRBD2 - TGTGCCAGCAGCAAGCATACCGGGACTAGCGGGAGGAACACCGGGGAGCTGTTTTTT CASSKHTGTSGRNTGELFF
TRBJ1-1 TRBV11-3 - - TGTGCCAGCAGCTTGAGAGAGAACACTGAAGCTTTCTTT CASSLRENTEAFF
TRBJ2-3 TRBV20-1 - once TGCAGTGCTGTAGTAGTCACTGGCACAGATACGCAGTATTTT CSAVVVTGTDTQYF
TRBJ2-2 TRBV20-1 TRBD1 - TGCAGTGCTAGAAATCCAACAGGGGGCGCAGGGACCGGGGAGCTGTTTTTT CSARNPTGGAGTGELFF
TRBJ1-5 TRBV6-2/TRBV6-3 - few TGTGCCAGCAAACCCGGGACGGCTAAGGGCAATCAGCCCCAGCATTTT CASKPGTAKGNQPQHF
TRBJ2-2 TRBV20-1 TRBD2 few TGCAGTGCTAGTGAGCGGGGGATACCGAACACCGGGGAGCTGTTTTTT CSASERGIPNTGELFF
TRBJ2-7 TRBV20-1 TRBD1 - TGCAGTGCTAGGGATGAGACGACAGGGGGCTACGAGCAGTACTTC CSARDETTGGYEQYF
TRBJ2-7 TRBV7-9 - - TGTGCCAGCAGCGCATTGGGACGGCGAGACGAGCAGTACTTC CASSALGRRDEQYF
TRBJ1-1 TRBV6-5 - - TGTGCCAGCAGTTACGGGGGGGCAAGGGGAAACACTGAAGCTTTCTTT CASSYGGARGNTEAFF
TRBJ1-1 TRBV20-1 - - TGCAGTGCTAGAGGGTTGAGGGGTGCCACTGAAGCTTTCTTT CSARGLRGATEAFF
TRBJ2-5 TRBV20-1 - - TGCAGTGCCAGGATCGGGGAGACCCAGTACTTC CSARIGETQYF
TRBJ2-1 TRBV28 - - TGTGCCAGCAGTTCGGGACGGTCAAGGCTGAGGAAGCAGTTCTTC CASSSGRSRLRKQFF